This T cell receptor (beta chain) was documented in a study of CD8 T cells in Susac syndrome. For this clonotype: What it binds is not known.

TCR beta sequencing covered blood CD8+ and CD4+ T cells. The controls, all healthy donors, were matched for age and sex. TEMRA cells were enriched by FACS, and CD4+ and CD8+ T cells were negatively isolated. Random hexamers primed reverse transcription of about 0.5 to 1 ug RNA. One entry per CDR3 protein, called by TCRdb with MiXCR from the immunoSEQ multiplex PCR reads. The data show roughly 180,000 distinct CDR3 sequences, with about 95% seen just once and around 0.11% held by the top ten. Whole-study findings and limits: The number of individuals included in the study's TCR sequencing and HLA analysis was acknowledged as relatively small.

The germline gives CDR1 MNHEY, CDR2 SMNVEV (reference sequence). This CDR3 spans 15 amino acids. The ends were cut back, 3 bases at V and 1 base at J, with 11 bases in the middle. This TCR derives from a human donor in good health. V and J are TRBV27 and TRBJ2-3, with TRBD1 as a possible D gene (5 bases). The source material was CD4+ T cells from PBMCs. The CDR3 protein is CASSFVGLRTDTQYF. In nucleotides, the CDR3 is TGTGCCAGCAGTTTTGTGGGGCTTCGCACAGATACGCAGTATTTT.